The 10 T cell receptor beta chains listed next were all sequenced from one sample in a study of blood T cell repertoires in COVID-19 (dated by TCRdb to the early 2020s). The method was the immunoSEQ multiplex PCR assay. TCRdb took this table from immuneACCESS and kept in-frame rearrangements with V and J called. Such tables lack part of the clones; where checked against another copy, unresolved V genes explain under half of the gap, and the rest is unexplained. The sample table holds some 300,000 clones, of which over 85% were seen once. The top ten hold just under 9.5% of the sample. The source material was PBMCs or T cells enriched from blood (not recorded which). These receptors were taken from a woman aged 25 to 39 who had recovered from COVID-19.

V and J are TRBV14 and TRBJ1-2, with D uncertain. The CDR3 has 15 amino acids. Trimming pared 0 bases from V and 7 bases from J, leaving 15 bases between. Germline V lookup: CDR1 SGHDN, CDR2 FVKESK. CDR3 DNA: TGTGCCAGCAGCCAAGAAAGGTCCGGGAGCGCTGGCTACACCTTC. Its protein product is CASSQERSGSAGYTF.

J is TRBJ2-2 and V is TRBV10-3, with D maybe TRBD2 (5 bases). Germline CDR1 and CDR2: ENHRY and SYGVKD. The CDR3 runs 15 residues. Trimming removed 8 bases at V and 0 bases at J, with 13 bases between. CDR3 in amino acids: CAIPRGGTNTGELFF. CDR3 bases: TGTGCCATCCCCCGTGGAGGAACGAACACCGGGGAGCTGTTTTTT.

This chain connects TRBV7-9 to TRBJ2-7; 7 bases map to TRBD1. Germline values: CDR1 SEHNR, CDR2 FQNEAQ (reference sequence). Trimming at V came to 4 bases and at J to 1 base, leaving 10 bases not matched to a gene. The length of the CDR3 is 16 residues. The chain's CDR3 is CASSYPTRGKSYEQYF. The CDR3 nucleotides read TGTGCCAGCAGCTATCCGACCAGGGGGAAATCCTACGAGCAGTACTTC.

The rearrangement links TRBV7-3 to TRBJ2-7; TRBD1 aligns across 10 bases. With 5 bases clipped from V and 8 bases from J, the junction kept 9 bases outside the gene matches. Germline-derived CDR1 and CDR2 are SGHTA and FQGTGA. The CDR3 extends over 14 amino acids. The CDR3 is CASSQGTGETQQYF. For the CDR3, the DNA is TGTGCCAGCAGCCAAGGGACAGGGGAAACCCAGCAGTACTTC.

The chain uses TRBV27 and TRBJ2-7, with 9 nucleotides matching TRBD2. This CDR3 comprises 16 residues. J was trimmed by 5 bases and V by 3 bases; bases with no gene match: 11. Germline lookup yields CDR1 MNHEY and CDR2 SMNVEV (reference sequence). In DNA form, the CDR3 reads TGTGCCAGCAGTTTGGGTTTTTTAGCGGGAGTGGACGAGCAGTACTTC. It codes for CASSLGFLAGVDEQYF.

V usage is TRBV18 and J usage is TRBJ2-3; TRBD2 agrees at 8 bases. J lost 1 base, V lost 1 base, and 4 bases had no gene match. This CDR3 has 16 residues. Germline V gene data show CDR1 as KGHSH and CDR2 as LQKENI. CDR3 bases: TGTGCCAGCTCACCACTAAGCGGGGGACGCACAGATACGCAGTATTTT. Protein: CASSPLSGGRTDTQYF.

The V gene is TRBV27, the J gene TRBJ2-1, with 12 bases aligning to TRBD2. This CDR3 is 15 amino acids long. CDR1 and CDR2 (germline): MNHEY, SMNVEV (reference sequence). The junction had 3 bases not matched to a gene; V was cut back by 5 bases and J by 4 bases. The chain's CDR3 is CASSPGTSGYNEQFF. The CDR3 DNA sequence: TGTGCCAGCAGTCCAGGGACTAGCGGGTACAATGAGCAGTTCTTC.

The V call is TRBV6-5, the J call TRBJ1-6; the match to TRBD1 covers 10 bases. The CDR3 is 15 amino acids. CDR1 is MNHEY, CDR2 SVGAGI, per germline. Unmatched junction bases numbered 6, after V lost 6 bases and J lost 7 bases. CDR3 amino acids: CASSFDRGLNSPLHF. The CDR3 region has the DNA TGTGCCAGCAGCTTCGACAGGGGGCTGAATTCACCCCTCCACTTT.

V usage is TRBV18 and J usage is TRBJ1-1; D not resolved. Germline V gene data show CDR1 as KGHSH and CDR2 as LQKENI. Trimming pared 4 bases from V and 5 bases from J, leaving 11 bases between. CDR3 size: 13 residues. The CDR3 coding sequence is TGTGCCAGCTCACAGGGATCGGGAACTGAAGCTTTCTTT. Its translation: CASSQGSGTEAFF.

The rearrangement links TRBV5-6 to TRBJ1-2; TRBD1 might be the D (5 bases). Germline CDR1 is SGHDT and CDR2 is YYEEEE. The CDR3 contains 15 residues. Trimming shortened V by 3 bases and J by 1 base, and 13 bases separated the two germline ends. The CDR3 nucleotides read TGTGCCAGCAGCTGGGGCCGACGGATTAACTATGGCTACACCTTC. Translation gives CASSWGRRINYGYTF.